Listed below are T cell receptor beta chains from one sample, sequenced in a study of CD8 T cells in ankylosing spondylitis. TCRdb processed the 5' RACE reads anew with MiXCR; each CDR3 protein has one entry. The top ten clones hold under 1.2% of a sample with about 480,000 distinct CDR3 sequences, over 15% of them seen once. The specimen was blood, either unsorted or a sorted T cell fraction (not recorded which). These receptors were taken from a male donor with ankylosing spondylitis. The CDR3 runs from the conserved cysteine through the conserved F or W. The D gene is left open where the match is weak. Where a row states a size, it is once, few, many or the class of an expanded clone; other rows omit it.

v_gene	abundance	d_gene	j_gene	CDR3aa	CDR3nt
TRBV6-2/TRBV6-3	NA	NA	TRBJ1-2	CASSDYYGYTF	TGTGCCAGCAGCGACTACTATGGCTACACCTTC
TRBV20-1	NA	NA	TRBJ2-7	CSAGTSLEQYF	TGCAGTGCCGGGACATCCTTGGAGCAGTACTTC
TRBV30	NA	NA	TRBJ1-1	CAWSKGVAEAFF	TGTGCCTGGAGTAAGGGGGTCGCTGAAGCTTTCTTT
TRBV7-9	NA	TRBD1	TRBJ1-1	CASSPAQGARDTEAFF	TGTGCCAGCAGCCCGGCACAGGGGGCGAGAGACACTGAAGCTTTCTTT
TRBV7-3	many	TRBD1	TRBJ1-2	CASSPQGQVQGYTF	TGTGCCAGCAGCCCGCAGGGACAGGTGCAAGGCTACACCTTC
TRBV10-1	few	NA	TRBJ1-1	CASITRDNLNTEAFF	TGCGCCAGCATAACTAGGGACAATTTGAACACTGAAGCTTTCTTT
TRBV6-1	few	TRBD1	TRBJ1-4	CASTRRDSEWGELFF	TGTGCCAGCACAAGGCGGGACAGCGAATGGGGGGAACTGTTTTTT
TRBV3-1	few	TRBD2	TRBJ2-5	CASSRLSGRARETQYF	TGTGCCAGCAGCCGACTTAGCGGGAGGGCCAGGGAGACCCAGTACTTC
TRBV2	NA	TRBD1	TRBJ2-3	CASSVTGGDRDTQYF	TGTGCCAGCAGTGTTACAGGGGGTGATAGAGATACGCAGTATTTT
TRBV21-1	NA	NA	TRBJ2-1	CASTHLEGSEQFF	TGTGCCAGCACCCACCTGGAAGGTAGTGAGCAGTTCTTC
TRBV20-1	few	NA	TRBJ1-5	CSALGGLSNQPQHF	TGCAGTGCACTGGGGGGCCTGAGCAATCAGCCCCAGCATTTT
TRBV20-1	once	TRBD1	TRBJ2-7	CSASGTGNYEQYF	TGCAGTGCTTCCGGGACAGGTAATTACGAGCAGTACTTC
TRBV12-3/TRBV12-4	few	NA	TRBJ1-2	CASSLGRIGVGYTF	TGTGCCAGCAGTTTGGGGAGGATAGGAGTTGGCTACACCTTC
TRBV30	NA	TRBD1	TRBJ2-6	CAWGHRDRYTGANVLTF	TGTGCCTGGGGCCACCGGGACAGGTACACTGGGGCCAACGTCCTGACTTTC
TRBV18	NA	TRBD1	TRBJ1-1	CASSLRAAPYRGDTEAFF	TGTGCCAGCTCACTCCGGGCCGCGCCATACAGGGGGGACACTGAAGCTTTCTTT
TRBV6-5	NA	NA	TRBJ2-7	CASSYSDPYEQYF	TGTGCCAGCAGTTACTCCGACCCCTACGAGCAGTACTTC
TRBV5-1	NA	TRBD2	TRBJ2-1	CASSLFAGGSNEQFF	TGCGCCAGCAGCTTGTTTGCGGGAGGGTCCAATGAGCAGTTCTTC
TRBV15	many	NA	TRBJ1-5	CATSVYRDQPQHF	TGTGCCACCAGCGTATACAGGGATCAGCCCCAGCATTTT
TRBV9	NA	TRBD1	TRBJ2-6	CASSGGQSGANVLTF	TGTGCCAGCAGCGGGGGACAGTCTGGGGCCAACGTCCTGACTTTC
TRBV12-3/TRBV12-4	NA	NA	TRBJ1-5	CASSPTGVGQPQHF	TGTGCCAGCAGTCCCACAGGAGTCGGTCAGCCCCAGCATTTT
TRBV9	NA	TRBD2	TRBJ2-3	CASSAPTSGSTQYF	TGTGCCAGCAGCGCCCCGACTAGCGGGAGCACGCAGTATTTT
TRBV12-3/TRBV12-4	NA	NA	TRBJ1-1	CASILFLTEAFF	TGTGCCAGCATTTTATTCCTAACTGAAGCTTTCTTT
TRBV6-1	many	NA	TRBJ1-1	CASGRGFESEAFF	TGTGCCAGCGGGCGGGGATTTGAATCTGAAGCTTTCTTT
TRBV7-2	few	TRBD2	TRBJ2-3	CASSSRRGGDTDTQYF	TGTGCCAGCAGCTCCCGTCGGGGGGGGGACACAGATACGCAGTATTTT
TRBV5-1	NA	NA	TRBJ2-3	CASSLSGSAATDTQYF	TGCGCCAGCAGCTTGTCAGGCTCCGCTGCCACAGATACGCAGTATTTT
TRBV9	many	NA	TRBJ2-5	CASSVGQAGETQYF	TGTGCCAGCAGCGTAGGACAGGCGGGAGAGACCCAGTACTTC
TRBV7-8	few	NA	TRBJ1-5	CASQPTGSQPQHF	TGTGCCAGCCAACCCACGGGATCTCAGCCCCAGCATTTT
TRBV20-1	NA	TRBD2	TRBJ2-5	CSASSPSGDQETQYF	TGCAGTGCTAGTTCACCTAGCGGGGATCAAGAGACCCAGTACTTC
TRBV28	many	TRBD1	TRBJ1-6	CASSWGQGSSPLHF	TGTGCCAGCAGTTGGGGACAGGGGAGTTCACCCCTCCACTTT
TRBV7-2	few	NA	TRBJ2-1	CASSSTAGAGLNEQFF	TGTGCCAGCAGCTCCACGGCTGGAGCGGGCCTCAATGAGCAGTTCTTC
TRBV14	few	TRBD1	TRBJ2-1	CASSQGGQYNEQFF	TGTGCCAGCAGCCAAGGGGGACAGTACAATGAGCAGTTCTTC
TRBV5-1	few	TRBD1	TRBJ1-6	CASSLAVGTKQGDSPLHF	TGCGCCAGCAGCTTGGCAGTCGGGACAAAGCAGGGGGATTCACCCCTCCACTTT
TRBV20-1	many	NA	TRBJ2-2	CSARWSGELFF	TGCAGTGCCCGTTGGTCCGGGGAGCTGTTTTTT
TRBV28	NA	NA	TRBJ1-1	CASSRGSSGNTEAFF	TGTGCCAGCAGTCGCGGATCCAGCGGGAACACTGAAGCTTTCTTT
TRBV5-1	NA	TRBD2	TRBJ2-1	CASSLTPSGVNNEQFF	TGCGCCAGCAGCTTGACGCCTAGCGGAGTTAACAATGAGCAGTTCTTC
TRBV6-1	NA	TRBD1	TRBJ1-2	CASSPGGQGVSYTF	TGTGCCAGCAGTCCGGGAGGCCAGGGGGTGAGCTACACCTTC
TRBV29-1	NA	TRBD2	TRBJ2-7	CSVVIPLAGGSWSYEQYF	TGCAGCGTTGTTATCCCCCTGGCGGGCGGGAGTTGGTCCTACGAGCAGTACTTC
TRBV12-3/TRBV12-4	many	TRBD1	TRBJ2-1	CASSRDRHNNEQFF	TGTGCCAGCAGCCGGGACAGGCACAACAATGAGCAGTTCTTC
TRBV20-1	NA	NA	TRBJ1-5	CSAIGPTNQPQHF	TGCAGTGCTATAGGACCTACTAATCAGCCCCAGCATTTT
TRBV6-5	NA	NA	TRBJ1-1	CASSYSAGNTEAFF	TGTGCCAGCAGTTACTCGGCAGGGAACACTGAAGCTTTCTTT
TRBV28	NA	NA	TRBJ2-7	CASSSTGRKLREQYF	TGTGCCAGCAGTTCGACAGGGAGGAAACTTCGGGAGCAGTACTTC
TRBV6-2/TRBV6-3	few	TRBD1	TRBJ2-7	CASSWGQSRNYEQYF	TGTGCCAGCAGCTGGGGACAGTCCAGGAACTACGAGCAGTACTTC